A single sample is the source of the 21 T cell receptor beta chains below, sequenced in a study of Graves' ophthalmopathy and Graves' hyperthyroidism. RNA transcripts provided the template for amplifying TCR beta CDR3 regions. Scientists carried out first-round RT-PCR using HTBI primers and then a second-round multiplex PCR. MiXCR, run by TCRdb on the multiplex PCR reads, gives a single entry per CDR3 protein. The sample holds over 650,000 distinct CDR3 sequences; about 40% are singletons and the top ten take roughly 3%. Material for sequencing was peripheral blood. The receptors come from an adult man with Graves' ophthalmopathy.

The V gene is TRBV15, the J gene TRBJ2-5; the D gene is possibly TRBD1 (6 bases). Trimming cost V 2 bases and J 8 bases, with 18 bases left between them. Germline CDR1 is LNHNV and CDR2 is YYDKDF (reference sequence). CDR3 length equals 15 residues. The CDR3 is CATSRLTRDTDTQYF. CDR3 bases: TGTGCCACCAGCAGACTTACGAGGGACACAGACACCCAGTACTTC. The full variable domain, rest sourced from reference TRBV15 and TRBJ2-5, is DAMVIQNPRYQVTQFGKPVTLSCSQTLNHNVMYWYQQKSSQAPKLLFHYYDKDFNNEADTPDNFQSRRPNTSFCFLDIRSPGLGDTAMYLCATSRLTRDTDTQYFGPGTRLLVL.

The rearrangement uses TRBV2 and TRBJ1-5; the match to TRBD1 covers 7 bases. Germline V gene sequence: CDR1 SNHLY, CDR2 FYNNEI. The CDR3 length is 15 residues. The ends lost 3 bases at V and 7 bases at J; junction bases unmatched: 9. The CDR3 spells CASSDRQGEGQPQHF. CDR3 sequence (DNA): TGTGCCAGCAGTGACCGACAGGGAGAAGGACAGCCCCAGCATTTT. The full variable domain, rest sourced from reference TRBV2 and TRBJ1-5, is EPEVTQTPSHQVTQMGQEVILRCVPISNHLYFYWYRQILGQKVEFLVSFYNNEISEKSEIFDDQFSVERPDGSNFTLKIRSTKLEDSAMYFCASSDRQGEGQPQHFGDGTRLSIL.

This clonotype was recorded at least ten times. The chain carries TRBV4-2 and TRBJ2-7; 8 positions agree with TRBD2. V gave up 0 bases and J gave up 3 bases; unmatched junction bases: 7. Germline-derived CDR1 and CDR2 are LGHNA and YNFKEQ. The CDR3 runs 16 residues. The CDR3 spells CASSQEAGSGSYEQYF. Written as DNA, the CDR3 is TGTGCCAGCAGCCAAGAGGCGGGCAGCGGGAGCTACGAGCAGTACTTC.

This clonotype appeared many times. V and J are TRBV14 and TRBJ1-2; D unclear. The V end lost 1 base, the J end lost 4 bases, and 7 bases lay between the germline ends. Germline V lookup: CDR1 SGHDN, CDR2 FVKESK. The CDR3 is 13 amino acids. CDR3 loop: CASSQAPLYGYTF. DNA of the CDR3: TGTGCCAGCAGCCAAGCCCCGCTCTATGGCTACACCTTC.

The chain is built from TRBV2 and TRBJ2-5; 8 bases match TRBD1. Germline trimming cut 8 bases from V and 4 bases from J; bases unmatched to any gene: 9. The CDR3 is 14 amino acids. Germline values: CDR1 SNHLY, CDR2 FYNNEI. This CDR3 reads CASSAYRGIETQYF. Here the CDR3 DNA reads TGTGCCAGCTCCGCGTACAGGGGGATAGAGACCCAGTACTTC.

This clonotype has only one observation. The V gene is TRBV10-3, the J gene TRBJ1-1; TRBD1 agrees at 9 bases. Germline lookup yields CDR1 ENHRY and CDR2 SYGVKD. Germline trimming cut 4 bases from V and 6 bases from J; bases unmatched to any gene: 6. The CDR3 extends over 14 amino acids. The CDR3 DNA follows: TGTGCCATCAGTGTTCGGACAGGGGACTCTGAAGCTTTCTTT. Its translation: CAISVRTGDSEAFF.

Only a few counts were recorded for this clonotype. The V and J genes are TRBV18 and TRBJ1-1, with 7 bases matching TRBD1. The CDR3 is 14 amino acids. The junction had 9 bases not matched to a gene; V was cut back by 3 bases and J by 8 bases. Germline CDR1 reads KGHSH; CDR2 reads LQKENI. CDR3 loop: CASSPRDSPAEAFF. As DNA, the CDR3 is TGTGCCAGCTCACCGAGGGACAGCCCGGCAGAAGCTTTCTTT.

This clonotype was seen many times. This chain connects TRBV19 to TRBJ1-1; 8 bases agree with TRBD1. The CDR3 loop spans 13 amino acids. Germline lookup yields CDR1 LNHDA and CDR2 SQIVND (reference sequence). The J segment lost 5 bases and the V segment lost 6 bases, leaving 5 bases of the junction unmatched. The CDR3 protein is CASRQGARTEAFF. In nucleotides, the CDR3 is TGTGCCAGTAGGCAGGGGGCGCGAACTGAAGCTTTCTTT.

The chain employs TRBV20-1 and TRBJ1-2; possibly TRBD1 for D (6 bases). The V end was cut by 2 bases, the J end by 11 bases, with 18 bases between. The germline gives CDR1 DFQATT, CDR2 SNEGSKA (reference sequence). This CDR3 spans 13 amino acids. The CDR3 DNA follows: TGCAGTGCTAGAACGGGGGGCAGGGGCGGTTACACCTTC. Translation gives CSARTGGRGGYTF.

On this clonotype: This may stem from a read error, because a much larger clone lies one nucleotide away. The conserved phenylalanine or tryptophan is not found at the CDR3 terminus, so this likely reflects a read error. V gene TRBV5-4 combines with J gene TRBJ1-2; possibly TRBD1 for D (6 bases). The germline CDR1 and CDR2 sequences are SGHNT and YYREEE (reference sequence). The CDR3 runs to 13 residues. V shed 3 bases and J shed 4 bases, with 10 bases lying between them. DNA of the CDR3: TGTGCCAGCAGCTCGATGGACAGCTATGGCTACACCCTC. It encodes CASSSMDSYGYTL.

The chain joins TRBV19 to TRBJ2-2; either TRBD1 or TRBD2 may supply D (7 bases each). CDR3 length: 17 amino acids. Germline values: CDR1 LNHDA, CDR2 SQIVND (reference sequence). V dropped 4 bases and J dropped 4 bases, with 19 bases sitting between them. The CDR3 DNA sequence: TGTGCCAGTAGTACCTCAGGGGGAGGGCCTAGCACCGGGGAGCTGTTTTTT. Translated, it gives CASSTSGGGPSTGELFF.

The sample holds a few counts of this clonotype. The rearrangement links TRBV27 to TRBJ2-7, with 9 positions matching TRBD1. Germline values: CDR1 MNHEY, CDR2 SMNVEV (reference sequence). Trimming at V came to 8 bases and at J to 2 bases, leaving 7 bases not matched to a gene. The CDR3 covers 14 residues. The CDR3 here is CASSQTGGTYEQYF. DNA for the CDR3: TGTGCCAGCTCTCAGACAGGGGGTACCTACGAGCAGTACTTC.

CDR3 sequence reads: CACRDRVGTEAFF. The CDR3 coding sequence is TGTGCCTGCCGGGACAGGGTAGGAACTGAAGCTTTCTTT. The genes are TRBV10-3 and TRBJ1-1; TRBD1 matches at 9 bases. Trimming took 11 bases from V and 5 from J; bases not matched to a gene: 9. This CDR3 comprises 13 residues. Germline values: CDR1 ENHRY, CDR2 SYGVKD.

This clonotype was counted at least ten times. The chain couples TRBV7-9 to TRBJ1-1; D gene uncertain. Looked up from germline, CDR1 is SEHNR and CDR2 is FQNEAQ (reference sequence). Trimming took off 6 bases at V and 6 bases at J, with 11 bases between the two ends. This CDR3 comprises 12 residues. The CDR3 DNA is TGTGCCAGCAGGGATTCATCCCCTGAAGCTTTCTTT. It codes for CASRDSSPEAFF.

Comment on this clonotype: Possible read error: a much larger clone is one base away. V and J are TRBV19 and TRBJ1-6; TRBD1 matches 9 bases. The CDR3 sequence is 15 residues long. Germline CDR1 LNHDA, CDR2 SQIVND (reference sequence). The DNA of the CDR3 is TGTGCCAGTAGTATTAAGGCGGACAGGGGATCTCCCCCCCACTTT. Amino acids: CASSIKADRGSPPHF.

Details on this clonotype: The germline gene is not matched at one end of the junction; a read error may be the cause. This chain connects TRBV7-6 to TRBJ1-6, with no clear D. Per the germline V gene, CDR1 is SGHVS and CDR2 is FNYEAQ. This CDR3 is built from 16 residues. The CDR3 DNA reads TGCGCCAGCAGCCAAGAAACGACCCTTAAAAATTCACCCCTCCACTTT. Translated: CASSQETTLKNSPLHF.

In this sample, this clonotype turned up many times. The chain employs TRBV27 and TRBJ1-6, with D unclear. CDR1 is MNHEY and CDR2 is SMNVEV in the germline V gene (reference sequence). The V and J ends lost 8 bases and 6 bases respectively, with 8 bases between them. The CDR3 extends over 12 amino acids. The CDR3 region has the DNA TGTGCCAGCGGTGTGGGTAATTCACCCCTCCACTTT. Its protein is CASGVGNSPLHF.

As concerns this clonotype: Since a much larger clone is just one base distant, this may be a read error. The rearrangement joins TRBV12-3 or TRBV12-4 to TRBJ2-5, with a possible D match to TRBD2 (5 bases). CDR3 length equals 12 residues. V was trimmed by 6 bases and J by 7 bases, leaving 12 bases between them. CDR3 coding DNA: TGTGCCAGCAGCCTAAACGCGGGGACCCAGTACTTC. Amino acid sequence: CASSLNAGTQYF.

This sequence joins TRBV20-1 and TRBJ2-7; 14 bases map to TRBD2. The germline CDR1 and CDR2 sequences are DFQATT and SNEGSKA (reference sequence). The CDR3 runs 21 residues. V shed 0 bases and J 3 bases; nucleotides not matched to a gene: 19. For the CDR3, the DNA is TGCAGTGCTAGAGATCCTACCACCGGACTAGCGGGAGGAGCCCTCATCTACGAGCAGTACTTC. Its translation: CSARDPTTGLAGGALIYEQYF.

This clonotype was seen a single time. V is TRBV7-2 and J is TRBJ2-7; D is possibly TRBD1 (6 bases). The V end was cut by 11 bases, the J end by 5 bases, with 16 bases between. The CDR3 loop spans 12 amino acids. Germline V gives CDR1 SGHTA, CDR2 FQGNSA. This chain's CDR3 is CAWSRQGNEQYF. The CDR3 nucleotides read TGTGCCTGGAGTCGGCAGGGGAACGAGCAGTACTTC.

In its sample, this clonotype was seen many times. The CDR3: CASSAGRNTEAFF. The CDR3 DNA follows: TGTGCCAGCAGCGCGGGTAGGAACACTGAAGCTTTCTTT. The chain joins TRBV5-4 to TRBJ1-1; no reliable D call. CDR1 is SGHNT, CDR2 YYREEE, per germline (reference sequence). The CDR3 sequence is 13 residues long. Trimming cost V 4 bases and J 1 base, with 8 bases left between them.